One sample yielded the 12 T cell receptor beta chains listed below, sequenced in a study of blood T cells in healthy people across ages. Together with a sample-barcoded 5' primer, a J-beta primer mix was included in a second PCR lasting about 6 to 12 cycles. TCRdb re-derived calls from the 5' RACE reads in MiXCR, one entry per CDR3 protein. This table holds 1.4 million or so distinct CDR3 sequences, under 55% found once. Material: blood. The receptors stem from a woman aged 18-35 years in good health.

This clonotype was seen a single time. This chain uses TRBV15 with TRBJ2-2; perhaps TRBD2 as D (6 bases). The CDR3 has 16 residues. Trimming removed 1 base at V and 7 bases at J, with 16 bases between. Germline values: CDR1 LNHNV, CDR2 YYDKDF (reference sequence). CDR3 in DNA: TGTGCCACCAGCAGAGTACTCCGGGAGAACGGCGGGGAGCTGTTTTTT. It encodes CATSRVLRENGGELFF.

This clonotype appeared a single time. The chain uses TRBV6-4 and TRBJ1-1, with TRBD1 matching 12 bases. The CDR3 is 16 amino acids. The V gene's germline CDR1 is MRHNA and CDR2 SNTAGT. V lost 6 bases to trimming and J lost 7 bases; unmatched junction nucleotides: 12. CDR3 protein: CASRTVGTGGLVEAFF. CDR3 coding DNA: TGTGCCAGCAGGACGGTCGGGACAGGGGGCTTGGTTGAAGCTTTCTTT.

V is TRBV18 and J is TRBJ1-3; 7 bases line up with TRBD1. Trimming at V came to 2 bases and at J to 0 bases, leaving 13 bases not matched to a gene. Per the germline V gene, CDR1 is KGHSH and CDR2 is LQKENI. The CDR3 has 19 residues. In DNA form, the CDR3 reads TGTGCCAGCTCACCAAGCGGGACAGTATTTAAGATCTCTGGAAACACCATATATTTT. Amino acid sequence: CASSPSGTVFKISGNTIYF.

The chain employs TRBV20-1 and TRBJ2-5, with D maybe TRBD2 (6 bases). V lost 1 base, J lost 11 bases, and 26 bases lay in between. The CDR3 spans 16 residues. The germline V gene has CDR1 DFQATT and CDR2 SNEGSKA (reference sequence). Written as DNA, the CDR3 is TGCAGTGCTAGAGGAGAATGGGGACGGGAGTACAATGAGCAGTACTTC. It is translated as CSARGEWGREYNEQYF.

The chain combines TRBV14 with TRBJ1-1; D is uncertain. V was cut by 4 bases and J by 4 bases, with 4 bases left in between. Germline assignment: CDR1 SGHDN and CDR2 FVKESK. The CDR3 is made up of 11 amino acids. CDR3: CASSRATEAFF. DNA for the CDR3: TGTGCCAGCAGCCGTGCCACTGAAGCTTTCTTT.

In the case of this clonotype: The junction and the germline gene differ at one end; a read error may be behind it. This chain uses TRBV7-9 with TRBJ2-1; 9 nucleotides align to TRBD1. The CDR3 is 15 residues long. The germline CDR1 and CDR2 sequences are SEHNR and FQNEAQ (reference sequence). CDR3 in amino acids: CTSSPGQGVYNEQFF. CDR3 DNA: TGTACCAGCAGCCCGGGACAGGGCGTCTACAATGAGCAGTTCTTC.

The sample holds a few counts of this clonotype. The chain links TRBV27 to TRBJ2-2, with unresolved D. Looked up from germline, CDR1 is MNHEY and CDR2 is SMNVEV (reference sequence). The CDR3 loop spans 14 amino acids. V lost 2 bases and J 1 base, leaving 5 bases between the germline ends. Written as DNA, the CDR3 is TGTGCCAGCAGTTTACAGCAGAACACCGGGGAGCTGTTTTTT. Its translation: CASSLQQNTGELFF.

V usage is TRBV12-3 or TRBV12-4 and J usage is TRBJ1-5; 7 nucleotides match TRBD1. This CDR3 comprises 13 residues. Germline trimming cut 6 bases from V and 7 bases from J; bases unmatched to any gene: 6. The CDR3, as DNA: TGTGCCAGCAGCGGGACAGTTCGCCAGCCCCAGCATTTT. This gives the protein CASSGTVRQPQHF.

This clonotype came up a few times. The chain employs TRBV12-3 or TRBV12-4 and TRBJ2-1; tentatively, D is TRBD2 (5 bases). This CDR3 has 14 residues. V lost 1 base and J lost 3, with 7 bases in between. CDR3 sequence reads: CASSLETNYNEQFF. CDR3 nucleotides: TGTGCCAGCAGTTTAGAGACTAACTACAATGAGCAGTTCTTC.

The CDR3, as DNA: TGTGCCAGCAGTCCCCATCGGGCCGAGAGGTTGACAGATACGCAGTATTTT. Its translation is CASSPHRAERLTDTQYF. The V gene is TRBV27, the J gene TRBJ2-3, with D uncertain. CDR1 and CDR2 (germline): MNHEY, SMNVEV (reference sequence). Trimming left V 5 bases short and J 3 bases short, with 21 bases between. The CDR3 is 17 amino acids.

In regard to this clonotype: This may be a read error, as it is one base from a much larger clone. This CDR3 fails to terminate in the conserved phenylalanine or tryptophan, so it likely reflects a read error. The chain links TRBV5-6 to TRBJ2-1, with TRBD2 as a possible D gene (5 bases). The CDR3 has 15 amino acids. The V end lost 5 bases, the J end lost 3 bases, and 15 bases lay between the germline ends. The V gene's germline CDR1 is SGHDT and CDR2 YYEEEE. The CDR3 loop reads CASRREFDLYNEQFC. The CDR3 DNA reads TGTGCCAGCAGGAGGGAATTCGACCTCTACAATGAGCAGTTCTGC.

The chain uses TRBV29-1 and TRBJ1-1; D uncertain. The CDR3 is made up of 12 amino acids. Germline loops: CDR1 SQVTM, CDR2 ANQGSEA. V dropped 4 bases and J dropped 6 bases, with 12 bases sitting between them. The chain's CDR3 is CSVASRRSEAFF. The CDR3 DNA sequence: TGCAGCGTTGCTTCCCGGCGATCTGAAGCTTTCTTT.